This record looks at one T cell receptor (beta chain) sequence and its context. The assay was immunoSEQ multiplex PCR, and TCRdb's table has in-frame clones only and misses some. The sample records 130,000 or so clones, approximately 84% being singletons. These data belong to a study of blood T cell repertoires in COVID-19. Germline V gives CDR1 SGHTA, CDR2 FQGTGA. Trimming removed 4 bases from V and 7 bases from J; junction bases left unmatched: 6. The CDR3 consists of 14 residues. This receptor was taken from a man between 60 and 70 years old with acute or convalescent COVID-19. The rearrangement links TRBV7-3 to TRBJ2-1; 8 nucleotides line up with TRBD1. Sequenced material: peripheral blood. The CDR3 DNA reads TGTGCCAGCAGCTCTGAGACAGGGGTGAATGAGCAGTTCTTC. This encodes CASSSETGVNEQFF.